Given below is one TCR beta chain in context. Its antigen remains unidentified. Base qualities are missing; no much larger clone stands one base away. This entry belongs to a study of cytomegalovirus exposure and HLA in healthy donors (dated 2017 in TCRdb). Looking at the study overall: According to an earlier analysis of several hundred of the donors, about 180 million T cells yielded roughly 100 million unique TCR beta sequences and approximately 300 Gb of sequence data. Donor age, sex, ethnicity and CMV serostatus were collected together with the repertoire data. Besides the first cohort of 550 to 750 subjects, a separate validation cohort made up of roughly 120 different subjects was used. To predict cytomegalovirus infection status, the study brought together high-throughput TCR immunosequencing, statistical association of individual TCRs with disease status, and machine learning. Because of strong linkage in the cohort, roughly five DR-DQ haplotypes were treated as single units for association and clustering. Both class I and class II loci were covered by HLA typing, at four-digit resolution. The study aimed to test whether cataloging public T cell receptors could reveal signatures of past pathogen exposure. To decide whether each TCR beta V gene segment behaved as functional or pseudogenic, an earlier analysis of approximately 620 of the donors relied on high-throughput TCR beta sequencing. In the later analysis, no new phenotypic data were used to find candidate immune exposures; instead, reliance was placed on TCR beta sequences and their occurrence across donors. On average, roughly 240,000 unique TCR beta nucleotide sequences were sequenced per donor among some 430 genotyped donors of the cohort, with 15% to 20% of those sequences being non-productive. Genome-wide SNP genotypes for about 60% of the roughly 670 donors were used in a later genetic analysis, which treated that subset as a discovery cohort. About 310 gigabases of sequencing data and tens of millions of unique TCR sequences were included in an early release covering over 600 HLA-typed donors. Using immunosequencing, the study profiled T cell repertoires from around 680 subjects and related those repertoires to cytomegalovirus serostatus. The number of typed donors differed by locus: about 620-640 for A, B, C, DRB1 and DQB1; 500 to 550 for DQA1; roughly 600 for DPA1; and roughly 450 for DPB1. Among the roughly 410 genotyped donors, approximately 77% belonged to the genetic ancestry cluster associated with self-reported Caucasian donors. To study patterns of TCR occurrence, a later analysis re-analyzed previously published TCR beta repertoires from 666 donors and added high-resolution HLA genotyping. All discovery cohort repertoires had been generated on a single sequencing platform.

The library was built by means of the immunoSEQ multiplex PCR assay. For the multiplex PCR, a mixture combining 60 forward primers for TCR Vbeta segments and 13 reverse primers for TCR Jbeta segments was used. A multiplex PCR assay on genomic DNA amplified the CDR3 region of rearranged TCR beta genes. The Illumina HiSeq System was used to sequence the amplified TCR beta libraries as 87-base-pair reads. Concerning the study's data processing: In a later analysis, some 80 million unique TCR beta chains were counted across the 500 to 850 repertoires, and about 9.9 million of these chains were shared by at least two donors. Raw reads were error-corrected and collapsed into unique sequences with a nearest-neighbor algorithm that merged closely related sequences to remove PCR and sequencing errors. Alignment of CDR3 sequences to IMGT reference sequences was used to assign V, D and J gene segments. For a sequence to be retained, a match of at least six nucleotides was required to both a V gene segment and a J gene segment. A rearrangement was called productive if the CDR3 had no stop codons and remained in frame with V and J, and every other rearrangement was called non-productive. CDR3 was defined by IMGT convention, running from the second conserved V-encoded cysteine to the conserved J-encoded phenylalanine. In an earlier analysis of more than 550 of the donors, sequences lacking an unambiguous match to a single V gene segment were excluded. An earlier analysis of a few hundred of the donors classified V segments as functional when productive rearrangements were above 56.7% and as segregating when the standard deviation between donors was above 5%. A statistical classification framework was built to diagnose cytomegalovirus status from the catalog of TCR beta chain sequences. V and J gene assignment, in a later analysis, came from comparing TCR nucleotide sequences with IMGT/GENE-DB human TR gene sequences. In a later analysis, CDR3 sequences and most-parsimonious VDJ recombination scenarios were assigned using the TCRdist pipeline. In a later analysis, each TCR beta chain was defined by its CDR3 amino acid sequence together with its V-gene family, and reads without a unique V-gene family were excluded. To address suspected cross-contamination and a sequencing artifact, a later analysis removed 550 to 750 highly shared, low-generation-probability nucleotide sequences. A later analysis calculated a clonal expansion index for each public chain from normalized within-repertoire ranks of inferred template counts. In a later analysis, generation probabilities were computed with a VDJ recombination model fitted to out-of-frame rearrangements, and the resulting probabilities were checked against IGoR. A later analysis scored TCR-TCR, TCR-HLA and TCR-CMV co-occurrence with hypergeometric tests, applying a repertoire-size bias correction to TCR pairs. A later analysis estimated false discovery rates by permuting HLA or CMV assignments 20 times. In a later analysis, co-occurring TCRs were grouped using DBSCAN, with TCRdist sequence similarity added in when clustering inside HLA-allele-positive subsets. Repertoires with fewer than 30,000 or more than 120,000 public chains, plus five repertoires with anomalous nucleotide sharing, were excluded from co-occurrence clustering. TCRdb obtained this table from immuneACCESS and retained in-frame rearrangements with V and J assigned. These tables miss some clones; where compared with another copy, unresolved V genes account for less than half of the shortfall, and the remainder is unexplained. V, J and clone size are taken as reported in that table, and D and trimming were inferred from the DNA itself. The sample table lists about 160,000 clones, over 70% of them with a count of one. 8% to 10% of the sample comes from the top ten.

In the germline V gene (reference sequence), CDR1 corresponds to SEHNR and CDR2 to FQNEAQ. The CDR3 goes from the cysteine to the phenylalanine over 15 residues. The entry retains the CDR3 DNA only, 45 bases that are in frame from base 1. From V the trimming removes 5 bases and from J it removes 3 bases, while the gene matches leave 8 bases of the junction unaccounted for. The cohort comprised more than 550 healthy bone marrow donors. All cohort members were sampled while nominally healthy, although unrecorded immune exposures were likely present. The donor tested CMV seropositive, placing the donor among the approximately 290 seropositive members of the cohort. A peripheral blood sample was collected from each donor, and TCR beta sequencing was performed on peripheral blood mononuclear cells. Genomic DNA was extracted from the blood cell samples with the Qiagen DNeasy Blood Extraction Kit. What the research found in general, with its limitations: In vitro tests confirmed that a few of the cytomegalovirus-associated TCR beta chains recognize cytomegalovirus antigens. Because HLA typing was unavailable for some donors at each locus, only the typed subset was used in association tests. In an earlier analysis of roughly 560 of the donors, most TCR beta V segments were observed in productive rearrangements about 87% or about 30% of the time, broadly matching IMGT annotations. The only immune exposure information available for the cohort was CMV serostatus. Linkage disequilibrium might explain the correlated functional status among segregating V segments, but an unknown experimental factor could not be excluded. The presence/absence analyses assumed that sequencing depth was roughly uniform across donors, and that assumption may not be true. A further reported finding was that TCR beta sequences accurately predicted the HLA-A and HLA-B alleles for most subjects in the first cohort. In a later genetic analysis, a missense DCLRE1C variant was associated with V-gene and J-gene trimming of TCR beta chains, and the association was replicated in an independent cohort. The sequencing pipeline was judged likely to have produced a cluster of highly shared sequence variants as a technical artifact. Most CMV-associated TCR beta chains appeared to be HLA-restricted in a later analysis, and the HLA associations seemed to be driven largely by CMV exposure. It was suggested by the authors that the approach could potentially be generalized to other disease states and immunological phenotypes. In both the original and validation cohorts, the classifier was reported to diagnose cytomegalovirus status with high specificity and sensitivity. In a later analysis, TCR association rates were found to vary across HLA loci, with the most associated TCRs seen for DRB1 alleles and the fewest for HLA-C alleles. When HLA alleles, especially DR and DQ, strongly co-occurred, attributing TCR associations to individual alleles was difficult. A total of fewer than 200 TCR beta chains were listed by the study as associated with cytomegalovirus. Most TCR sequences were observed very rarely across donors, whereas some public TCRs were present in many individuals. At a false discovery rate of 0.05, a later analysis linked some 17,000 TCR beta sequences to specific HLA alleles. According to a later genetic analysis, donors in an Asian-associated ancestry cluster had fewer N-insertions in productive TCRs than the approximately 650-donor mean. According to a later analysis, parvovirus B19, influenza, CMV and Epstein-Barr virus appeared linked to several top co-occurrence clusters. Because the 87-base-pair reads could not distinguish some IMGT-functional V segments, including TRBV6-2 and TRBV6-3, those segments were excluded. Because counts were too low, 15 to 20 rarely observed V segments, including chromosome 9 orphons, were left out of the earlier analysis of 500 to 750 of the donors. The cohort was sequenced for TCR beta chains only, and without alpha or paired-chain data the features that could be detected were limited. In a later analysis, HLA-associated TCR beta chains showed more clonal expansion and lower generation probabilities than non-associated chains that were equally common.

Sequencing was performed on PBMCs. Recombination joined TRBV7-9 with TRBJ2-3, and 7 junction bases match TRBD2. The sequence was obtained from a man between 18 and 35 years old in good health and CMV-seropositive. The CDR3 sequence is CASSLFGGGTDTQYF. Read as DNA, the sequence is TGTGCCAGCAGCCTTTTCGGGGGAGGGACAGATACGCAGTATTTT.